The next 23 T cell receptor beta chains were all read from a single sample in a study of T cell responses to AZD1222 COVID-19 vaccine. Assay used: immunoSEQ multiplex PCR; TCRdb lists only in-frame clones, some missing. The sample lists roughly 180,000 clones; about 93% were seen once. This sample comprised peripheral blood, obtained 28 days after the second AZD1222 dose. Source of these receptors: an adult who received the AZD1222 COVID-19 vaccine.

The V call is TRBV6-6, the J call TRBJ2-1, with TRBD1 identical over 9 bases. Per the germline V gene, CDR1 is MNHNY and CDR2 is SVGAGI (reference sequence). The CDR3 is made up of 13 amino acids. With 6 bases clipped from V and 6 bases from J, the junction kept 3 bases outside the gene matches. For the CDR3, the DNA is TGTGCCAGCAGCAGGGACAGGGCCAATGAGCAGTTCTTC. It specifies CASSRDRANEQFF.

The chain uses TRBV14 and TRBJ2-7, with 11 bases identical to TRBD2. From germline, CDR1 is SGHDN and CDR2 FVKESK. Trimming removed 1 base from V and 5 bases from J; junction bases left unmatched: 10. The CDR3 loop spans 17 amino acids. The CDR3 reads CASSQGLIAGGTDEQYF. Written as DNA, the CDR3 is TGTGCCAGCAGCCAAGGATTAATAGCGGGAGGGACGGACGAGCAGTACTTC.

The chain uses TRBV18 and TRBJ2-3; 12 positions agree with TRBD2. CDR1 KGHSH and CDR2 LQKENI come from the germline V gene. J lost 3 bases, V lost 6 bases, and 4 bases had no gene match. CDR3 size: 15 residues. The CDR3 here is CASSSTSGGTDTQYF. DNA for the CDR3: TGTGCCAGCTCCTCGACTAGCGGGGGAACAGATACGCAGTATTTT.

This chain uses TRBV7-2 with TRBJ2-1, with D perhaps matching TRBD1 (6 bases). V lost 4 bases, J lost 10 bases, and 11 bases lay in between. The CDR3 sequence is 12 residues long. Germline V lookup: CDR1 SGHTA, CDR2 FQGNSA. The CDR3 coding sequence is TGTGCCAGCAGCTCCCAGGGGAAAGAGCAGTTCTTC. Protein product: CASSSQGKEQFF. The full variable domain, in which reference TRBV7-2 and TRBJ2-1 provide the parts outside the CDR3, is GAGVSQSPSNKVTEKGKDVELRCDPISGHTALYWYRQSLGQGLEFLIYFQGNSAPDKSGLPSDRFSAERTGGSVSTLTIQRTQQEDSAVYLCASSSQGKEQFFGPGTRLTVL.

The rearrangement uses TRBV20-1 and TRBJ1-1, with D possibly being TRBD1 (5 bases). Germline V gene lookup returns CDR1 DFQATT and CDR2 SNEGSKA (reference sequence). The V gene lost 5 bases and the J gene lost 13 bases, with 17 bases spanning the gap. The CDR3 covers 11 residues. CDR3 region: CSAPGQGGVFF. CDR3 sequence (DNA): TGCAGTGCTCCCGGGCAGGGTGGCGTTTTCTTT.

This sequence joins TRBV5-1 and TRBJ2-3; D gene ambiguous. The germline V gene encodes CDR1 SGHRS and CDR2 YFSETQ. The length of the CDR3 is 16 residues. V gave up 0 bases and J gave up 4 bases, with 15 bases separating them. CDR3 protein: CASSLGGGLDADTQYF. In nucleotides, the CDR3 is TGCGCCAGCAGCTTGGGGGGTGGCCTAGACGCAGATACGCAGTATTTT.

In this sample, this clone turned up once. J is TRBJ2-7 and V is TRBV12-3 or TRBV12-4; D uncertain. There are 13 residues in the CDR3. V was pared by 5 bases and J by 2 bases, with 10 bases between. CDR3 loop: CASSLGLAYEQYF. The CDR3 DNA is TGTGCCAGCAGTCTGGGCCTGGCCTACGAGCAGTACTTC.

V is TRBV2 and J is TRBJ1-5; 7 bases line up with TRBD1. This CDR3 has 13 residues. The germline gives CDR1 SNHLY, CDR2 FYNNEI. V lost 6 bases, J lost 9 bases, and 8 bases stayed unmatched. The CDR3 coding sequence is TGTGCCAGCAGGGAGGACAGGTCAGGGCCCCAGCATTTT. Its protein product is CASREDRSGPQHF.

The rearrangement uses TRBV14 and TRBJ1-5; maybe TRBD1 (6 bases). This CDR3 contains 15 residues. Trimming pared 4 bases from V and 7 bases from J, leaving 17 bases between. Germline CDR1 and CDR2: SGHDN and FVKESK. CDR3 DNA: TGTGCCAGCAGCCTTTCGGCGGGGGGCCCGCAGCCCCAGCATTTT. The encoded protein is CASSLSAGGPQPQHF.

This chain links TRBV2 with TRBJ1-6, with TRBD1 identical over 8 bases. The CDR3 has 16 amino acids. The V gene end was trimmed by 2 bases and the J gene end by 7 bases; junction bases not matched to a gene: 7. CDR1 is SNHLY, CDR2 FYNNEI, per germline. The CDR3 spells CASSEQGAAQNSPLHF. In DNA, the CDR3 is TGTGCCAGCAGTGAACAGGGGGCCGCTCAGAATTCACCCCTCCACTTT.

The chain is built from TRBV7-8 and TRBJ2-2; 13 bases map to TRBD2. Trimming at V came to 1 base and at J to 7 bases, leaving 6 bases not matched to a gene. Germline CDR1 SGHVS, CDR2 FQNEAQ. The CDR3 is 17 residues long. The CDR3 DNA reads as TGTGCCAGCAGCTTAGGGGGGACTAGCGGGAAGGTCGGGGAGCTGTTTTTT. Translation: CASSLGGTSGKVGELFF.

This clone appeared a few times. The chain has TRBV30 and TRBJ1-5, with TRBD1 as a possible D gene (5 bases). Germline assignment: CDR1 GTSNPN and CDR2 SVGIG (reference sequence). Trimming took 2 bases from V and 6 from J, leaving 17 bases between them. CDR3 length: 15 amino acids. In DNA, the CDR3 is TGTGCCTGGAGTTCGGGGGGACCCCTGGGTCAGCCCCAGCATTTT. Translated: CAWSSGGPLGQPQHF.

The chain combines TRBV5-1 with TRBJ2-3; 12 nucleotides match TRBD2. V gave up 8 bases and J gave up 0 bases; unmatched junction bases: 4. Per germline, CDR1 SGHRS and CDR2 YFSETQ. This CDR3 is 15 amino acids long. The DNA of the CDR3 is TGCGCCAGTCTACTAGCGGGAGGTAGCACAGATACGCAGTATTTT. Its translation is CASLLAGGSTDTQYF.

The rearrangement uses TRBV4-2 and TRBJ1-5; D gene uncertain. The CDR3 loop spans 15 amino acids. V shed 4 bases and J shed 4 bases, with 14 bases lying between them. Germline loops: CDR1 LGHNA, CDR2 YNFKEQ. Written as DNA, the CDR3 is TGTGCCAGCAGCCCCGGCGAGGGCTCAAATCAGCCCCAGCATTTT. Amino acids: CASSPGEGSNQPQHF.

This chain links TRBV7-3 with TRBJ2-1, with 15 bases matching TRBD2. The V gene's germline CDR1 is SGHTA and CDR2 FQGTGA. The trim removed 5 bases at V and 7 bases at J, leaving 15 bases unmatched. The CDR3 has 19 residues. In DNA form, the CDR3 reads TGTGCCAGCAGCCCCCGGACTAGCGGGGGGGCGATACAAAGGAATGAGCAGTTCTTC. This translates into CASSPRTSGGAIQRNEQFF.

The chain is built from TRBV5-6 and TRBJ2-7, with 8 bases fitting TRBD1. V dropped 5 bases and J dropped 0; count of bases not matched to a gene: 10. Per germline, CDR1 SGHDT and CDR2 YYEEEE. There are 16 residues in the CDR3. CDR3 nucleotide sequence: TGTGCCAGCAGGCGGCGGAGCACAGGGGGCTCCTACGAGCAGTACTTC. Protein: CASRRRSTGGSYEQYF.

The V and J genes are TRBV12-3 or TRBV12-4 and TRBJ1-3; D ambiguous. Trimming took off 7 bases at V and 3 bases at J, with 10 bases between the two ends. This CDR3 has 13 amino acids. In nucleotides, the CDR3 is TGTGCCAGCATCCCCACGGGTGGAAACACCATATATTTT. It is translated as CASIPTGGNTIYF.

The CDR3 bases are TGTGCCAGTAGTTTCAGCCCTGCGGATGAGCAGTTCTTC. It encodes CASSFSPADEQFF. This chain joins TRBV19 and TRBJ2-1; D call uncertain. The CDR3 spans 13 residues. Germline V gene data show CDR1 as LNHDA and CDR2 as SQIVND (reference sequence). V lost 5 bases, J lost 8 bases, and 13 bases lay in between.

The chain employs TRBV28 and TRBJ1-4; tentatively, D is TRBD1 (5 bases). The CDR3 sequence is 16 residues long. Germline CDR1 and CDR2: MDHEN and SYDVKM. V was trimmed by 6 bases and J by 8 bases, leaving 22 bases between them. CDR3 amino acids: CASSMSLSGVVEKLFF. DNA of the CDR3: TGTGCCAGCAGCATGTCTCTCTCGGGGGTTGTCGAAAAACTGTTTTTT.

V gene TRBV4-1 combines with J gene TRBJ2-5, with 8 bases fitting TRBD1. Germline V gene data show CDR1 as MGHRA and CDR2 as YSYEKL. The CDR3 runs to 13 residues. The ends lost 6 bases at V and 5 bases at J; junction bases unmatched: 5. The DNA of the CDR3 is TGCGCCAGCAGACCAACAGGGGGGGAGACCCAGTACTTC. Translation gives CASRPTGGETQYF.

The chain combines TRBV7-9 with TRBJ1-4; D not certain. V lost 2 bases, J lost 8 bases, and 15 bases lay in between. From germline, CDR1 is SEHNR and CDR2 FQNEAQ (reference sequence). CDR3 size: 15 residues. Written as DNA, the CDR3 is TGTGCCAGCAGCTTACTACTTTTACAAGGAGAAAAACTGTTTTTT. Translated: CASSLLLLQGEKLFF.

A word on this clone: This sample includes further DNA sequences coding for the same CDR3. The genes are TRBV19 and TRBJ1-3; D remains unclear. V was cut by 3 bases and J by 4 bases, with 10 bases left in between. The CDR3 is 14 residues long. Germline-derived CDR1 and CDR2 are LNHDA and SQIVND (reference sequence). In nucleotides, the CDR3 is TGTGCCAGTAGTATTGGAGCTCAAGGAAACACCATATATTTT. This translates into CASSIGAQGNTIYF.

V gene TRBV5-4 combines with J gene TRBJ2-3; possibly TRBD1 for D (5 bases). From germline, CDR1 is SGHNT and CDR2 YYREEE (reference sequence). Trimming shortened V by 0 bases and J by 6 bases, and 17 bases separated the two germline ends. The CDR3 is made up of 16 amino acids. Here the CDR3 DNA reads TGTGCCAGCAGCTTGGGGGGCTCCCACCCGAGCGATACGCAGTATTTT. The encoded protein is CASSLGGSHPSDTQYF.